Detailed here is one T cell receptor (beta chain). This record comes from a study of blood T cell repertoires in COVID-19. Whole-study context: The study drew acute and convalescent COVID-19 samples from the United States, Italy and Spain. PBMCs, B-cell-depleted T cells, or T cells were the source of the cDNA or gDNA that made up the material.

In the original workflow: Amplification from reference gene primers served as the basis for estimated nucleated cell counts. Using immunoSEQ multiplex PCR, the repertoire was profiled, and TCRdb retains in-frame clones only, with some absent. V, J and clone size were drawn from that table, and D and trimming were deduced from the DNA. The table includes about 260,000 clones, around 89% detected once. Participant age was roughly 18 to 89 years, and participants resided in approximately 24 US areas. This CDR3 spans 17 amino acids. V dropped 5 bases and J dropped 8; count of bases not matched to a gene: 14. Germline CDR1 reads SGHRS; CDR2 reads YFSETQ.

The origin of this receptor is a man aged 50 or older who had been exposed to COVID-19. The sample consisted of PBMCs or T cells enriched from blood (not recorded which). The chain combines TRBV5-1 with TRBJ2-5; 14 bases map to TRBD2. The CDR3 sequence is CASSPRTSGGLVGTQYF. For the CDR3, the DNA is TGCGCCAGCAGTCCACGGACTAGCGGGGGGCTGGTGGGAACCCAGTACTTC.